This T cell receptor beta chain was sequenced during a study of cytomegalovirus exposure and HLA in healthy donors. Libraries were prepared by immunoSEQ multiplex PCR; TCRdb keeps only in-frame clonotypes and omits some of them. The sample consists of 70,000 to 90,000 clones, around four fifths of them appearing once. Findings and caveats of the study: Accounts indicate the classifier identified cytomegalovirus status with strong specificity and sensitivity.

There are 15 residues in the CDR3. CDR1 SGHNT and CDR2 YYREEE come from the germline V gene (reference sequence). V lost 0 bases and J 3 bases, leaving 10 bases between the germline ends. Concerning this clone: Its antigen is still unknown.

This TCR came from a man aged 25 to 45 in good health and CMV-seronegative. The sample taken for sequencing was PBMCs. The chain uses TRBV5-4 and TRBJ2-1, with a possible D match to TRBD1 (5 bases). This CDR3 reads CASSLAGINYNEQFF. Written as DNA, the CDR3 is TGTGCCAGCAGCTTGGCAGGGATAAACTACAATGAGCAGTTCTTC. Filled out from reference TRBV5-4 and TRBJ2-1, the complete variable domain reads ETGVTQSPTHLIKTRGQQVTLRCSSQSGHNTVSWYQQALGQGPQFIFQYYREEENGRGNFPPRFSGLQFPNYSSELNVNALELDDSALYLCASSLAGINYNEQFFGPGTRLTVL.